One and the same sample provided the 30 T cell receptor beta chains below, sequenced in a study of blood T cell repertoires in COVID-19. Assay used: immunoSEQ multiplex PCR; TCRdb lists only in-frame clones, some missing. The sample records hundreds of thousands of clones, more than 70% being singletons. The sequencing sample was made of peripheral blood. Receptors originate from a woman between 45 and 60 years old with COVID-19, enrolled during active disease.

This chain uses TRBV5-1 with TRBJ2-2; D might be TRBD1 (5 bases). V shed 1 base and J shed 6 bases, with 16 bases lying between them. CDR3 size: 16 residues. Germline V gene data show CDR1 as SGHRS and CDR2 as YFSETQ. The CDR3 DNA reads as TGCGCCAGCAGCTTGTTTGGCAGTCAGGGTGCCGGGGAGCTGTTTTTT. Translation: CASSLFGSQGAGELFF.

This clone was found once. The V call is TRBV19, the J call TRBJ2-3, with a tentative D call TRBD2 (5 bases). The CDR3 loop spans 14 amino acids. The V end lost 6 bases, the J end lost 3 bases, and 13 bases lay between the germline ends. Per the germline V gene, CDR1 is LNHDA and CDR2 is SQIVND (reference sequence). CDR3 bases: TGTGCCAGTAGCGTCGTGGCGGGTACAGATACGCAGTATTTT. Translation gives CASSVVAGTDTQYF.

This sequence joins TRBV25-1 and TRBJ1-3; no clear D gene. V lost 8 bases, J lost 3 bases, and 14 bases lay in between. Germline values: CDR1 MGHDK, CDR2 SYGVNS. This CDR3 is built from 14 residues. CDR3 DNA sequence: TGTGCCAGCTCGTTTAAGAGGGATGGAAACACCATATATTTT. Translated, it gives CASSFKRDGNTIYF.

The chain uses TRBV10-1 and TRBJ2-4; D unresolved. This CDR3 region has 13 residues. V was clipped by 8 bases and J by 5 bases, with 13 bases between them. Germline V gene lookup returns CDR1 WNHNN and CDR2 SYGVQD (reference sequence). The DNA for the CDR3 is TGCGCCAGCCCCCTTCCCCGGGAAAACATTCAGTACTTC. It yields the protein CASPLPRENIQYF.

The chain links TRBV3-1 (or the pseudogene TRBV3-2) to TRBJ1-6, with a weak D call TRBD1 (5 bases). Trimming took 1 base from V and 8 from J, leaving 9 bases between them. Germline loops: CDR1 LGHDT, CDR2 YNNKEL (reference sequence). The CDR3 spans 14 residues. The CDR3 reads CASSQAGEYSPLHF. In DNA form, the CDR3 reads TGTGCCAGCAGCCAAGCGGGGGAGTATTCACCCCTCCACTTT.

V usage is TRBV6-5 and J usage is TRBJ1-1, with D perhaps TRBD1 (6 bases). The germline CDR1 and CDR2 sequences are MNHEY and SVGAGI. The CDR3 is 13 residues long. Trimming stripped 7 bases from V and 4 bases from J, with 13 bases between. DNA of the CDR3: TGTGCCAGCAAAAGGGACATCATCACTGAAGCTTTCTTT. As protein: CASKRDIITEAFF.

This rearrangement joins TRBV7-9 to TRBJ1-3; D remains unclear. CDR1 is SEHNR, CDR2 FQNEAQ, per germline (reference sequence). V gave up 5 bases and J gave up 0 bases, with 8 bases separating them. This CDR3 is 14 amino acids long. CDR3 sequence: CASSVGSSGNTIYF. DNA of the CDR3: TGTGCCAGCAGCGTAGGGAGCTCTGGAAACACCATATATTTT.

Here the CDR3 reads CASSLGTGFSGANVLTF. The CDR3 DNA follows: TGTGCCAGCAGCTTGGGGACAGGCTTCTCTGGGGCCAACGTCCTGACTTTC. V is TRBV5-5 and J is TRBJ2-6; TRBD1 matches at 7 bases. V was clipped by 0 bases and J by 0 bases; unmatched bases: 3. This CDR3 region has 17 residues. From germline, CDR1 is SGHKS and CDR2 YYEKEE (reference sequence).

This clone was found a few times. Other nucleotide sequences in the sample specify the same CDR3. The chain couples TRBV6-1 to TRBJ1-2; D might be TRBD1 (5 bases). Germline values: CDR1 MNHNS, CDR2 SASEGT. The CDR3 consists of 15 residues. V was cut by 0 bases and J by 5 bases, with 13 bases left in between. DNA of the CDR3: TGTGCCAGCAGTGAAGCCGGGACCGGAGGGTATGGCTACACCTTC. Amino acids: CASSEAGTGGYGYTF.

V gene TRBV27 combines with J gene TRBJ2-2; D is perhaps TRBD1 (6 bases). The CDR3 is made up of 17 amino acids. Germline values: CDR1 MNHEY, CDR2 SMNVEV (reference sequence). V was pared by 6 bases and J by 2 bases, with 19 bases between. CDR3 region: CASSRRQDSANTGELFF. The CDR3 region has the DNA TGTGCCAGCAGCCGGAGGCAGGACAGCGCAAACACCGGGGAGCTGTTTTTT.

In this sample, this clone turned up a few times. The genes are TRBV28 and TRBJ2-3, with a possible D match to TRBD1 (5 bases). Trimming left V 6 bases short and J 0 bases short, with 13 bases between. Germline CDR1 and CDR2: MDHEN and SYDVKM. The CDR3 loop spans 15 amino acids. The chain's CDR3 is CASRGATRSTDTQYF. The CDR3 nucleotides are TGTGCCAGCAGAGGGGCAACCCGGAGCACAGATACGCAGTATTTT. Based on the CDR3 plus reference TRBV28 and TRBJ2-3, the full variable domain is DVKVTQSSRYLVKRTGEKVFLECVQDMDHENMFWYRQDPGLGLRLIYFSYDVKMKEKGDIPEGYSVSREKKERFSLILESASTNQTSMYLCASRGATRSTDTQYFGPGTRLTVL.

The chain combines TRBV9 with TRBJ1-2; 8 nucleotides line up with TRBD1. J was trimmed by 8 bases and V by 2 bases; bases with no gene match: 8. The CDR3 runs 14 residues. Germline lookup yields CDR1 SGDLS and CDR2 YYNGEE. CDR3 bases: TGTGCCAGCAGCGTTGGAGGGACAGGCTACGGCTACACCTTC. Amino acids: CASSVGGTGYGYTF.

V gene TRBV3-1 (or the pseudogene TRBV3-2) combines with J gene TRBJ2-5; D not certain. This CDR3 has 14 residues. Trimming cost V 1 base and J 6 bases, with 12 bases left between them. Per germline, CDR1 LGHDT and CDR2 YNNKEL (reference sequence). CDR3 sequence (DNA): TGTGCCAGCAGCCAAGCTTCAGGTCGAAAGACCCAGTACTTC. This translates into CASSQASGRKTQYF.

This clone was seen only a few times. This chain joins TRBV5-6 and TRBJ2-7; 11 bases fit TRBD2. The CDR3 contains 15 residues. The V and J ends lost 4 bases and 12 bases, in that order; junction bases with no gene match: 15. Germline V lookup: CDR1 SGHDT, CDR2 YYEEEE. This CDR3 is CASSTRLAGPPEGYF. The CDR3 DNA sequence: TGTGCCAGCAGCACACGACTAGCGGGGCCCCCCGAGGGGTACTTC. The complete variable domain, with remaining parts taken from reference TRBV5-6 and TRBJ2-7, reads DAGVTQSPTHLIKTRGQQVTLRCSPKSGHDTVSWYQQALGQGPQFIFQYYEEEERQRGNFPDRFSGHQFPNYSSELNVNALLLGDSALYLCASSTRLAGPPEGYFGPGTRLTVT.

The gene calls are TRBV10-1 and TRBJ1-4; D is uncertain. CDR1 is WNHNN, CDR2 SYGVQD, per germline (reference sequence). V lost 6 bases and J lost 8, with 13 bases in between. The CDR3 extends over 13 amino acids. CDR3 in amino acids: CASSAGLREKLFF. The CDR3 DNA reads TGCGCCAGCAGCGCCGGACTTAGGGAAAAACTGTTTTTT.

The gene calls are TRBV20-1 and TRBJ2-1; D is unclear. Germline V CDR1 and CDR2: DFQATT, SNEGSKA (reference sequence). The CDR3 sequence is 11 residues long. With 2 bases removed from V and 7 bases from J, the gap between germline ends came to 6 bases. CDR3 in DNA: TGCAGTGCTAGACCCAGAAATGAGCAGTTCTTC. This encodes CSARPRNEQFF.

The chain combines TRBV6-1 with TRBJ2-7; D gene ambiguous. With 3 bases removed from V and 6 bases from J, the gap between germline ends came to 9 bases. Germline loops: CDR1 MNHNS, CDR2 SASEGT. The CDR3 has 12 amino acids. CDR3 protein: CASSESRFEQYF. The DNA for the CDR3 is TGTGCCAGCAGTGAGTCCCGGTTCGAGCAGTACTTC.

The genes are TRBV7-8 and TRBJ1-1, with TRBD1 matching 12 bases. The CDR3 extends over 18 amino acids. With 5 bases clipped from V and 5 bases from J, the junction kept 15 bases outside the gene matches. Looked up from germline, CDR1 is SGHVS and CDR2 is FQNEAQ. The CDR3: CASSRDRGPGLERTEAFF. CDR3 DNA: TGTGCCAGCAGCCGGGACAGGGGGCCGGGATTGGAAAGAACTGAAGCTTTCTTT.

The V call is TRBV24-1, the J call TRBJ2-2, with 8 bases lining up with TRBD2. CDR1 and CDR2 (germline): KGHDR, SFDVKD. V shed 5 bases and J 5 bases; nucleotides not matched to a gene: 9. The CDR3 sequence is 16 residues long. The CDR3 sequence: CATSVTSGRYTGELFF. The CDR3, as DNA: TGTGCCACCAGTGTTACTAGCGGTCGGTATACCGGGGAGCTGTTTTTT.

This chain links TRBV21-1 with TRBJ1-2; TRBD1 is the table's D call and was not checked against the DNA. TRBV21-1 is a pseudogene. The CDR3 loop spans 15 amino acids. The CDR3 nucleotides read TGTGCCAGCAGCAAAGTCTCAGGGGGATGCGAAGGCTACACCTTC. Its protein is CASSKVSGGCEGYTF.

The chain joins TRBV10-1 to TRBJ1-2; D might be TRBD1 (6 bases). The CDR3 is 14 amino acids. V was shortened by 0 bases and J by 6 bases, with 11 bases between the two germline ends. Germline V gives CDR1 WNHNN, CDR2 SYGVQD (reference sequence). The CDR3: CASSESGQPNGYTF. The CDR3 DNA reads TGCGCCAGCAGTGAGTCGGGACAACCGAATGGCTACACCTTC.

The chain joins TRBV18 to TRBJ1-5; D not certain. Germline V gives CDR1 KGHSH, CDR2 LQKENI. Trimming shortened V by 3 bases and J by 0 bases, and 18 bases separated the two germline ends. This CDR3 comprises 18 residues. This CDR3 is CASSPQLWKDYSNQPQHF. The CDR3 region has the DNA TGTGCCAGCTCACCTCAACTCTGGAAGGACTATAGCAATCAGCCCCAGCATTTT.

As concerns this clone: The junction does not match germline at one end; this may be a read error. The V call is TRBV6-4, the J call TRBJ2-2; D gene uncertain. The CDR3 runs to 12 residues. Germline CDR1 MRHNA, CDR2 SNTAGT. CDR3: CASSEDTGELFF. CDR3 bases: TGTGCCAGCAGTGAAGACACAGGGGAGCTGTTTTTT.

The rearrangement joins TRBV30 to TRBJ1-1; no definite D call. The CDR3 runs 13 residues. Germline values: CDR1 GTSNPN, CDR2 SVGIG (reference sequence). Trimming cost V 8 bases and J 5 bases, with 18 bases left between them. CDR3 DNA sequence: TGTGCCGGGATGTTGTTGTACGGGACTGAAGCTTTCTTT. This translates into CAGMLLYGTEAFF.

The rearrangement links TRBV2 to TRBJ2-5; 8 bases agree with TRBD2. The V gene end was trimmed by 5 bases and the J gene end by 5 bases; junction bases not matched to a gene: 4. The CDR3 loop spans 13 amino acids. Germline V gives CDR1 SNHLY, CDR2 FYNNEI. Here the CDR3 DNA reads TGTGCCAGCAGTTCTGCGGGGGGTGAGACCCAGTACTTC. Translation: CASSSAGGETQYF.

The gene calls are TRBV4-1 and TRBJ1-6, with 9 bases fitting TRBD1. Trimming removed 3 bases from V and 8 bases from J; junction bases left unmatched: 5. CDR3 length: 15 amino acids. Germline values: CDR1 MGHRA, CDR2 YSYEKL. This CDR3 reads CASSQDGQGYSPLHF. The CDR3 DNA reads as TGCGCCAGCAGCCAGGACGGACAGGGGTATTCACCCCTCCACTTT.

The chain couples TRBV5-1 to TRBJ2-6; D is possibly TRBD2 (6 bases). CDR3 length: 17 residues. CDR1 and CDR2 (germline): SGHRS, YFSETQ. Trimming took off 0 bases at V and 1 base at J, with 11 bases between the two ends. The CDR3 loop reads CASSLDRAGSGANVLTF. CDR3 DNA: TGCGCCAGCAGCTTGGATCGGGCGGGATCTGGGGCCAACGTCCTGACTTTC.

The chain couples TRBV11-2 to TRBJ1-5, with 9 bases that match TRBD1. This CDR3 contains 16 residues. The germline V gene has CDR1 SGHAT and CDR2 FQNNGV. V shed 5 bases, J shed 7 bases, and the junction held 12 bases outside the gene matches. The CDR3 is CASSANPTGGRQPQHF. CDR3 DNA: TGTGCCAGCAGCGCCAACCCGACAGGGGGGCGGCAGCCCCAGCATTTT.

This chain joins TRBV5-1 and TRBJ2-1, with 10 positions matching TRBD2. This CDR3 comprises 15 residues. V dropped 4 bases and J dropped 5; count of bases not matched to a gene: 6. Per the germline V gene, CDR1 is SGHRS and CDR2 is YFSETQ. The CDR3 bases are TGCGCCAGCAGCAAGGGACTAGCGAGCCACAATGAGCAGTTCTTC. It encodes CASSKGLASHNEQFF.

The chain recombines TRBV10-2 with TRBJ1-1, with no clear D. This CDR3 is built from 17 residues. Germline CDR1 reads WSHSY; CDR2 reads SAAADI. The germline V and J ends were trimmed by 0 bases and 3 bases, with 17 bases remaining between them. CDR3 in DNA: TGCGCCAGCAGTGAGTCGAGAATCGAAGTAGTTTACACTGAAGCTTTCTTT. It codes for CASSESRIEVVYTEAFF.